This T cell receptor beta chain was identified in a study of tissue T cells after allogeneic stem cell transplantation. Points from the study as a whole: TCR repertoires tracked anatomic similarity, regardless of disease or transplant status. Sampling depth was limited, and the cohort was small and clinically varied.

The time point was: mouse harvest day 14 after allogeneic transplant. Mouse grafts combined 10^7 T-cell-depleted bone marrow cells with 10^6 splenic CD5+ T cells. This clone was counted between two and nine times. The antigen is unknown. All gene names here are mouse names. The read ends 1 residue before the CDR3 terminus; that terminus is restored from the germline J gene. The data were produced by immunoSEQ multiplex PCR, yet TCRdb's version contains in-frame clones alone and is incomplete. Of about 4,400 clones in the sample, more than 40% were seen once. The CDR3 contains 14 residues. Germline V gives CDR1 NNHNN, CDR2 SYGAGS (reference sequence). With 2 bases removed from V and 0 bases from J, the gap between germline ends came to 6 bases.

The sequencing input was lymph node tissue. The V gene is TRBV13-2, the J gene TRBJ1-3; D not certain. This clonotype originated in a female BALB/c mouse given C57BL/6 T cells with graft-versus-host disease after an allogeneic hematopoietic cell transplant. CDR3: CASGELYSGNTLYF. Incomplete CDR3 DNA: TGTGCCAGCGGTGAACTTTATTCTGGAAATACGCTCTAT.